One and the same sample provided the 27 T cell receptor beta chains below, sequenced in a study of T cell repertoires in cytomegalovirus infection. TCRdb analysed the reads with MiXCR anew, one entry per CDR3 protein. This sample has approximately 730,000 distinct CDR3 sequences, with around 29% found just once. Which antigens these TCRs recognize remains unknown. The specimen was cultured CD8+ T cells from PBMCs, collected from culture after CMV antigen stimulation. These TCRs come from a human donor in good health (CMV status not recorded). Some clones in this sample may be carry-over from other donors' samples.

V and J are TRBV27 and TRBJ2-3, with 8 bases aligning to TRBD2. Trimming took 10 bases from V and 2 from J; bases not matched to a gene: 17. Germline V gene sequence: CDR1 MNHEY, CDR2 SMNVEV (reference sequence). The CDR3 is 17 residues long. The CDR3 nucleotides read TGTGCCACCACGCCGAGTAGCGGGGAGACCATCACAGATACGCAGTATTTT. It codes for CATTPSSGETITDTQYF.

This clonotype was seen a handful of times. J is TRBJ1-2 and V is TRBV27; possible D gene TRBD1, 5 bases. V lost 5 bases and J 0 bases, leaving 13 bases between the germline ends. The CDR3 has 15 residues. CDR1 is MNHEY, CDR2 SMNVEV, per germline (reference sequence). The CDR3 bases are TGTGCCAGCAGTGCCGGGACGGCAGCTAACTATGGCTACACCTTC. Its translation is CASSAGTAANYGYTF.

The chain is built from TRBV19 and TRBJ1-3; D unresolved. The CDR3 covers 14 residues. Germline-derived CDR1 and CDR2 are LNHDA and SQIVND (reference sequence). V lost 4 bases to trimming and J lost 0 bases, with 7 bases between them. CDR3 sequence reads: CASSRESSGNTIYF. CDR3 in DNA: TGTGCCAGTAGTAGGGAGAGCTCTGGAAACACCATATATTTT.

The V and J genes are TRBV6-1 and TRBJ2-1; D might be TRBD1 (5 bases). CDR1 is MNHNS, CDR2 SASEGT, per germline. There are 17 residues in the CDR3. V was clipped by 2 bases and J by 7 bases, with 21 bases between them. The CDR3 bases are TGTGCCAGCAGTGAACAGAGTAGCCAGGGTTATTTGAATGAGCAGTTCTTC. Protein product: CASSEQSSQGYLNEQFF.

This clonotype has a count of ten or more. This sequence joins TRBV7-6 and TRBJ1-5; D call uncertain. Trimming cost V 1 base and J 0 bases, with 10 bases left between them. CDR1 and CDR2 (germline): SGHVS, FNYEAQ. CDR3 size: 16 residues. The CDR3 sequence is CASSLVPGSSNQPQHF. The CDR3 nucleotides are TGTGCCAGCAGCTTAGTTCCGGGAAGTAGCAATCAGCCCCAGCATTTT.

The chain couples TRBV27 to TRBJ1-2; D unclear. The V and J ends lost 5 bases and 1 base respectively, with 11 bases between them. Germline assignment: CDR1 MNHEY and CDR2 SMNVEV (reference sequence). The CDR3 extends over 14 amino acids. This CDR3 reads CASSKSVDNYGYTF. The DNA of the CDR3 is TGTGCCAGCAGTAAATCAGTGGATAACTATGGCTACACCTTC.

A word on this clonotype: Compared with germline, one end of the junction differs, possibly owing to a read error. The chain joins TRBV5-3 to TRBJ1-5; possibly TRBD1 for D (5 bases). TRBV5-3 is known as an ORF, though its function is uncertain. The CDR3 is made up of 16 amino acids. For the CDR3, the DNA is TGTGCCAGCAGCTTCGGGACTAAGGGAAGCAATCAGCCCCAGCATTTT. This translates into CASSFGTKGSNQPQHF.

This clonotype was recorded a few times. The CDR3 DNA reads as TGTGCCAGCAGCTTAGAGTTTACTGGAACCTACGAGCAGTACGTC. This translates into CASSLEFTGTYEQYV. The chain combines TRBV7-8 with TRBJ2-7; D not resolved. The CDR3 runs to 15 residues. Between the trimmed V and J ends, which lost 1 base and 2 bases, there was a span of 12 bases. Per the germline V gene, CDR1 is SGHVS and CDR2 is FQNEAQ.

This clonotype showed up just once. The rearrangement uses TRBV6-2 or TRBV6-3 and TRBJ1-3; D call uncertain. Germline assignment: CDR1 MNHEY and CDR2 SVGEGT. The V gene lost 2 bases and the J gene lost 2 bases, with 7 bases spanning the gap. The CDR3 extends over 14 amino acids. CDR3 DNA: TGTGCCAGCAGTTACCCCAGGCCTGGAAACACCATATATTTT. Amino acids: CASSYPRPGNTIYF.

The chain carries TRBV7-9 and TRBJ2-5; a weak D match, TRBD1 (5 bases). V was trimmed by 5 bases and J by 7 bases, leaving 11 bases between them. The CDR3 spans 12 residues. Germline V CDR1 and CDR2: SEHNR, FQNEAQ (reference sequence). In nucleotides, the CDR3 is TGTGCCAGCAGCCCCTGGCAGGGGACCCAGTACTTC. Its translation: CASSPWQGTQYF.

This clonotype was counted a few times. The chain combines TRBV7-8 with TRBJ2-3; 10 positions match TRBD2. The ends lost 2 bases at V and 0 bases at J; junction bases unmatched: 5. Germline lookup yields CDR1 SGHVS and CDR2 FQNEAQ. The CDR3 covers 17 residues. Here the CDR3 reads CASSLPSGGISTDTQYF. CDR3 in DNA: TGTGCCAGCAGCTTACCTAGCGGGGGTATTAGCACAGATACGCAGTATTTT.

This clonotype was recorded a few times. This chain links TRBV12-3 or TRBV12-4 with TRBJ1-1, with D unclear. V shed 5 bases and J shed 0 bases, with 13 bases lying between them. The CDR3 sequence is 15 residues long. CDR3 sequence (DNA): TGTGCCAGCAGTCGAATAAACAGTCTGAACACTGAAGCTTTCTTT. It encodes CASSRINSLNTEAFF.

This rearrangement joins TRBV28 to TRBJ1-2; D remains ambiguous. Germline CDR1 reads MDHEN; CDR2 reads SYDVKM. V lost 1 base, J lost 8 bases, and 11 bases lay in between. The CDR3 sequence is 13 residues long. The DNA of the CDR3 is TGTGCCAGCAGTTTATTGGGCAGCGACGGCTACACCTTC. Translated: CASSLLGSDGYTF.

The genes are TRBV15 and TRBJ2-6; no definite D call. Trimming took off 5 bases at V and 0 bases at J, with 11 bases between the two ends. CDR3 length: 16 residues. CDR1 LNHNV and CDR2 YYDKDF come from the germline V gene (reference sequence). Here the CDR3 DNA reads TGTGCCACCAGCGGCCAGGAAAGCTCTGGGGCCAACGTCCTGACTTTC. Encoded protein: CATSGQESSGANVLTF.

This clonotype was seen only a few times. The chain is built from TRBV27 and TRBJ2-7, with a weak D call TRBD2 (5 bases). V was cut by 10 bases and J by 3 bases, with 13 bases left in between. Germline V lookup: CDR1 MNHEY, CDR2 SMNVEV (reference sequence). This CDR3 has 12 amino acids. The CDR3 sequence: CATRLGSYEQYF. CDR3 nucleotide sequence: TGTGCCACCCGCCTGGGGAGCTACGAGCAGTACTTC.

The CDR3 is CATSGQGVAGYGYTF. The DNA for the CDR3 is TGTGCCACCAGTGGACAGGGGGTAGCGGGCTATGGCTACACCTTC. The chain links TRBV24-1 to TRBJ1-2; 9 bases map to TRBD1. V was pared by 5 bases and J by 4 bases, with 7 bases of the junction left unmatched. The CDR3 contains 15 residues. The germline gives CDR1 KGHDR, CDR2 SFDVKD.

This clonotype was seen a few times. The chain combines TRBV6-5 with TRBJ2-4, with D unresolved. Trimming pared 7 bases from V and 9 bases from J, leaving 13 bases between. Germline V gene data show CDR1 as MNHEY and CDR2 as SVGAGI. The CDR3 loop spans 12 amino acids. The CDR3 DNA sequence: TGTGCCAGCATCACTAAGTCGGTCATTCAGTACTTC. Translation: CASITKSVIQYF.

This clonotype has a count of ten or more. J is TRBJ2-1 and V is TRBV6-1; 12 nucleotides align to TRBD2. Trimming at V came to 2 bases and at J to 8 bases, leaving 4 bases not matched to a gene. The CDR3 consists of 15 residues. CDR1 is MNHNS, CDR2 SASEGT, per germline. CDR3 region: CASSELAGGPHEQFF. DNA for the CDR3: TGTGCCAGCAGTGAACTAGCGGGGGGGCCTCATGAGCAGTTCTTC.

This clonotype appeared a few times. The chain has TRBV7-9 and TRBJ1-1, with 7 bases matching TRBD1. The CDR3 loop spans 17 amino acids. Unmatched junction bases numbered 16, after V lost 7 bases and J lost 2 bases. The germline V gene encodes CDR1 SEHNR and CDR2 FQNEAQ (reference sequence). CDR3 bases: TGTGCCAGCATCGACTCTAGGGGGCAGGACTCAAACACTGAAGCTTTCTTT. This sequence encodes CASIDSRGQDSNTEAFF.

For this clonotype: The limits of the CDR3 on the DNA are not certain, so only TCRdb's listed CDR3 is given. The rearrangement joins TRBV7-5 to TRBJ1-2; the D segment call TRBD1 is taken from the table without a DNA check. TRBV7-5 is flagged as a pseudogene. The CDR3 extends over 18 residues, inclusive of both ends. This chain's CDR3 is CISVPEGSGGRENYGYTF.

The chain uses TRBV6-1 and TRBJ2-7, with D unclear. Trimming pared 10 bases from V and 4 bases from J, leaving 11 bases between. This CDR3 is built from 11 residues. The germline V gene encodes CDR1 MNHNS and CDR2 SASEGT. The CDR3 spells CATRRYYEQYF. The CDR3 DNA is TGTGCCACCCGACGCTATTACGAGCAGTACTTC.

This sequence joins TRBV7-6 and TRBJ2-7; TRBD2 aligns across 13 bases. Germline V lookup: CDR1 SGHVS, CDR2 FNYEAQ. The CDR3 totals 15 residues. The V and J ends lost 1 base and 6 bases, in that order; junction bases with no gene match: 3. The CDR3 is CASSLGTSGGLEQYF. Here the CDR3 DNA reads TGTGCCAGCAGCTTAGGGACTAGCGGGGGCCTCGAGCAGTACTTC.

The gene calls are TRBV28 and TRBJ1-2; 7 bases fit TRBD1. This CDR3 contains 13 residues. The V gene's germline CDR1 is MDHEN and CDR2 SYDVKM. Trimming cost V 8 bases and J 4 bases; bases outside gene matches: 7. The CDR3 bases are TGTGCCAGCCTTGACAGGGCCTTCTATGGCTACACCTTC. It yields the protein CASLDRAFYGYTF.

The chain joins TRBV6-1 to TRBJ2-3, with a weak D call TRBD2 (6 bases). Germline-derived CDR1 and CDR2 are MNHNS and SASEGT. The V and J ends lost 6 bases and 3 bases respectively, with 16 bases between them. This CDR3 comprises 15 residues. The CDR3: CASSLFLGGTDTQYF. For the CDR3, the DNA is TGTGCCAGCAGCCTGTTCCTGGGGGGAACAGATACGCAGTATTTT.

The chain is built from TRBV6-6 and TRBJ2-5, with a possible D match to TRBD2 (7 bases). Germline CDR1 reads MNHNY; CDR2 reads SVGAGI (reference sequence). V lost 0 bases, J lost 1 base, and 12 bases lay in between. The CDR3 sequence is 16 residues long. The CDR3 coding sequence is TGTGCCAGCAGTTACTCAGGGGGGGGGGTCCAAGAGACCCAGTACTTC. Its translation: CASSYSGGGVQETQYF.

This clonotype turned up a few times. V and J are TRBV6-5 and TRBJ2-6; D ambiguous. V was cut by 6 bases and J by 0 bases, with 9 bases left in between. CDR1 MNHEY and CDR2 SVGAGI come from the germline V gene. The CDR3 has 15 residues. For the CDR3, the DNA is TGTGCCAGCAGCCCCGGAGACTCTGGGGCCAACGTCCTGACTTTC. This encodes CASSPGDSGANVLTF.

V gene TRBV18 combines with J gene TRBJ1-1; D remains unclear. The germline V gene encodes CDR1 KGHSH and CDR2 LQKENI. Trimming cost V 6 bases and J 5 bases, with 31 bases left between them. The CDR3 consists of 19 residues. CDR3 region: CASSPGSLPEPIRLTEAFF. CDR3 in DNA: TGTGCCAGCTCTCCGGGCTCACTACCGGAGCCGATCAGGCTGACTGAAGCTTTCTTT.